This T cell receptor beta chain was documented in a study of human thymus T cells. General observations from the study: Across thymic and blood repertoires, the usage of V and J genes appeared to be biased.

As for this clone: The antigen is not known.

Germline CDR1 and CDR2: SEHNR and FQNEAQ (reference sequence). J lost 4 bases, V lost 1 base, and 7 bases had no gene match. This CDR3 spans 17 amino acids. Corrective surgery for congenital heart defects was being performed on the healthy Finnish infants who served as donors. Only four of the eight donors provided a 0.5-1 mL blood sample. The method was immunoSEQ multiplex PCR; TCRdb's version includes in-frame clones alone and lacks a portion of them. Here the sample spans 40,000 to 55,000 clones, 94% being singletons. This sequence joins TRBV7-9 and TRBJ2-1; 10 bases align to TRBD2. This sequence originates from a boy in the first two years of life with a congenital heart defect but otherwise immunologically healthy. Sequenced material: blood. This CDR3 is CASSLGLLAGSYNEQFF. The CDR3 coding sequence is TGTGCCAGCAGCTTAGGCCTACTAGCGGGGTCTTACAATGAGCAGTTCTTC.